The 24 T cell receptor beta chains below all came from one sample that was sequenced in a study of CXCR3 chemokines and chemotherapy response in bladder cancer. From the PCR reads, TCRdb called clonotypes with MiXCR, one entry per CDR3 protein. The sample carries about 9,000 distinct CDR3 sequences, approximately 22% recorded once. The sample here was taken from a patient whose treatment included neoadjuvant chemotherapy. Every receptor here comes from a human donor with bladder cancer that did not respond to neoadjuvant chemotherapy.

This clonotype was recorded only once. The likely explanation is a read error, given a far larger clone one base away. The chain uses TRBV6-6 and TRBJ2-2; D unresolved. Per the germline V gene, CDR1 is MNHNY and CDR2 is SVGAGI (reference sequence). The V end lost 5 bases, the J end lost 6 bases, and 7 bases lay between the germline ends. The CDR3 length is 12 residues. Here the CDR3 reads CASSESPGELFF. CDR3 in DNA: TGTGCCAGCAGTGAGAGCCCCGGGGAGCTGTTTTTT.

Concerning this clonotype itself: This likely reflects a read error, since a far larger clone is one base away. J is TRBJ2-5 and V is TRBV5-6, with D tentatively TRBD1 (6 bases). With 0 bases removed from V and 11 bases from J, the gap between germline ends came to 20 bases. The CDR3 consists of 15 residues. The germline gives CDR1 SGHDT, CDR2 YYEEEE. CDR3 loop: CASSLGRGNYNEQYF. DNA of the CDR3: TGTGCCAGCAGCTTGGGCAGGGGTAACTACAATGAGCAGTACTTC.

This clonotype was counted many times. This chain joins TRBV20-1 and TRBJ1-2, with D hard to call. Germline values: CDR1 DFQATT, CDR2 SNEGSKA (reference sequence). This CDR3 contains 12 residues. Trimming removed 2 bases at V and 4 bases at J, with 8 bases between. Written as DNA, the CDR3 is TGCAGTGCTAGACTATTAATCTATGGCTACACCTTC. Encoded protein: CSARLLIYGYTF.

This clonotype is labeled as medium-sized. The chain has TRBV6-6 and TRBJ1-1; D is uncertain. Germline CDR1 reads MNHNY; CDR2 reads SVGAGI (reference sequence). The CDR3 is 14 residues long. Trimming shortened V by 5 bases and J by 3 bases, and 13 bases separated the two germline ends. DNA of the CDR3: TGTGCCAGCAGTCCCTCCGGGCGGGACACTGAAGCTTTCTTT. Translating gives CASSPSGRDTEAFF.

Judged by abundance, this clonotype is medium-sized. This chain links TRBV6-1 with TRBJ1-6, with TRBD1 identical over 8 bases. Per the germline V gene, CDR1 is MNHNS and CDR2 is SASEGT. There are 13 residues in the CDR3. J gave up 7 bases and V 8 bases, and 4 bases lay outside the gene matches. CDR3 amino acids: CASSGDRNSPLHF. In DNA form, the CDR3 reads TGTGCCAGCTCGGGGGACAGGAATTCACCCCTCCACTTT.

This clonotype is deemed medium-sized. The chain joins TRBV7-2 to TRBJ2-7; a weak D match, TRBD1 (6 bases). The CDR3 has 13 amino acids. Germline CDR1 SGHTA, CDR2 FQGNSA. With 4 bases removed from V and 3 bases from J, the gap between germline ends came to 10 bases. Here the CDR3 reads CASSSLQGYEQYF. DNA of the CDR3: TGTGCCAGCAGCTCCTTACAGGGCTACGAGCAGTACTTC. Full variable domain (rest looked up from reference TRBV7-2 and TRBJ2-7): GAGVSQSPSNKVTEKGKDVELRCDPISGHTALYWYRQSLGQGLEFLIYFQGNSAPDKSGLPSDRFSAERTGGSVSTLTIQRTQQEDSAVYLCASSSLQGYEQYFGPGTRLTVT.

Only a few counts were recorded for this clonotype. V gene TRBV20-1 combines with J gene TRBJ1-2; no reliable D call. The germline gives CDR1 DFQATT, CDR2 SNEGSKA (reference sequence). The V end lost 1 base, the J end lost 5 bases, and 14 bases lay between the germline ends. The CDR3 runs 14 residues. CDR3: CSARGQSNQYGYTF. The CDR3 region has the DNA TGCAGTGCTAGAGGGCAGTCTAATCAATATGGCTACACCTTC.

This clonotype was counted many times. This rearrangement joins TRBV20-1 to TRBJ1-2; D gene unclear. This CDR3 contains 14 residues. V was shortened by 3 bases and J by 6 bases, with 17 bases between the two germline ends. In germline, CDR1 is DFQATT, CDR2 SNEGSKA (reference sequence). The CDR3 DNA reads TGCAGTGCTAGGAGTGAGGGCTTCGGGGATGGCTACACCTTC. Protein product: CSARSEGFGDGYTF.

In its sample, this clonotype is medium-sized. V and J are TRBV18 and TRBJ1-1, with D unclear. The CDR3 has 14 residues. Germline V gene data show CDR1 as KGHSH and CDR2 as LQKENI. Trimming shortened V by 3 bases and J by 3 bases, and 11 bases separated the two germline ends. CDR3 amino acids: CASSPTSTDTEAFF. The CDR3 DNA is TGTGCCAGCTCACCGACATCGACGGACACTGAAGCTTTCTTT.

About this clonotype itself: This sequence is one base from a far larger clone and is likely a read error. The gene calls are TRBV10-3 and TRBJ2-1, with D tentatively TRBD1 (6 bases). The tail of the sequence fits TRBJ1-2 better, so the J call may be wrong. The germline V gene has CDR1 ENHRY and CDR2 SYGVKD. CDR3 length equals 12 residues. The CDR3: CAFRGQGYGYTF. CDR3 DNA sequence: TGTGCCTTCAGGGGCCAGGGCTATGGCTACACCTTC.

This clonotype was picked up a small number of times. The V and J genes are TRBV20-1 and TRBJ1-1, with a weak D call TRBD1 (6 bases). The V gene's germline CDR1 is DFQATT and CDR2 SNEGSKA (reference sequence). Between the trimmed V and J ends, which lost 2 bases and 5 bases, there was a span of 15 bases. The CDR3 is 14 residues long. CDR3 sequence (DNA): TGCAGTGCTAGAACAGGGCGGCAAAGGACTGAAGCTTTCTTT. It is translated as CSARTGRQRTEAFF.

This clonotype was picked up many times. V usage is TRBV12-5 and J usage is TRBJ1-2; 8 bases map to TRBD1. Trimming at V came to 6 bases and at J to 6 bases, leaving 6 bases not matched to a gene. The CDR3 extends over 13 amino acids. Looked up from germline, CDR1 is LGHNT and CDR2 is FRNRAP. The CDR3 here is CASGSDRVDGYTF. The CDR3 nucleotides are TGTGCTAGTGGATCGGACAGGGTTGATGGCTACACCTTC.

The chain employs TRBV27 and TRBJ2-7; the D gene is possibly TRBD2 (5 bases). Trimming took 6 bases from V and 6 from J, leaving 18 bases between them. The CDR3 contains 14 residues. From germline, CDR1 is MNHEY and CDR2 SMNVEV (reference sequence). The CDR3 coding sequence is TGTGCCAGCAGAATTCGGGGTGGGTTTGGCGAGCAGTACTTC. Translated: CASRIRGGFGEQYF.

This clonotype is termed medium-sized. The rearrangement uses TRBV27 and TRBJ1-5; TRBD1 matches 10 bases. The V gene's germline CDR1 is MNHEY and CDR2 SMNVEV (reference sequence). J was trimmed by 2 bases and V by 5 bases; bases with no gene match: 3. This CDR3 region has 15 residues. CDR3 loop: CASSRGQGGNQPQHF. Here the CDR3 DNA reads TGTGCCAGCAGTCGAGGACAGGGGGGCAATCAGCCCCAGCATTTT.

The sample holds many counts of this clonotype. The CDR3 nucleotides read TGTGCCAGCAGCGTTACCAGCAACACTGAAGCTTTCTTT. It specifies CASSVTSNTEAFF. V gene TRBV5-4 combines with J gene TRBJ1-1, with D unresolved. The CDR3 extends over 13 amino acids. V was pared by 4 bases and J by 2 bases, with 9 bases between. Germline CDR1 is SGHNT and CDR2 is YYREEE (reference sequence).

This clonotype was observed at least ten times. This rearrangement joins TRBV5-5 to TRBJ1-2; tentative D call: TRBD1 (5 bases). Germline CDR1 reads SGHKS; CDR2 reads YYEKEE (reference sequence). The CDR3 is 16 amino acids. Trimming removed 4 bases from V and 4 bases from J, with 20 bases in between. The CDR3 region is CASSLTGTTKGYGYTF. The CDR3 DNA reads TGTGCCAGCAGCCTAACGGGGACGACTAAGGGCTATGGCTACACCTTC.

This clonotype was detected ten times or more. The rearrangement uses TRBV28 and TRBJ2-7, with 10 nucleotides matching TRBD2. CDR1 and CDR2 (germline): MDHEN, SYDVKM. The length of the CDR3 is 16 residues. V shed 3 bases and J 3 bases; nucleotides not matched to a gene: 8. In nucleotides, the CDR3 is TGTGCCAGCAGTTTCGGTGGTAGCGGGGGGTTCTACGAGCAGTACTTC. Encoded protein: CASSFGGSGGFYEQYF.

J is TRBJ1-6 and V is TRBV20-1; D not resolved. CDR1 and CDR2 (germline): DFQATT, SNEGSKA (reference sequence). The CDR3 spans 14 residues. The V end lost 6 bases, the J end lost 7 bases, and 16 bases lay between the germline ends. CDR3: CSATSGRLNSPLHF. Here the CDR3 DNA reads TGCAGTGCCACCTCCGGGAGGCTCAATTCACCCCTCCACTTT.

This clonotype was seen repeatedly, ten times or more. The CDR3 sequence is CASQTRGAREAFF. CDR3 coding DNA: TGTGCCAGTCAAACAAGGGGGGCCAGGGAAGCTTTCTTT. The chain joins TRBV6-5 to TRBJ1-1, with a possible D match to TRBD1 (6 bases). The CDR3 has 13 residues. The germline V gene has CDR1 MNHEY and CDR2 SVGAGI. The germline V and J ends were trimmed by 9 bases and 8 bases, with 19 bases remaining between them.

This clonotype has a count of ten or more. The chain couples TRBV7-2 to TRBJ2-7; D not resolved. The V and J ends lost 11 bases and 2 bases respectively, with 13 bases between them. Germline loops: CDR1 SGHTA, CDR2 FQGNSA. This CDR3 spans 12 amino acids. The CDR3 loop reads CACGRQAYEQYF. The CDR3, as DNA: TGTGCCTGCGGACGTCAGGCCTACGAGCAGTACTTC.

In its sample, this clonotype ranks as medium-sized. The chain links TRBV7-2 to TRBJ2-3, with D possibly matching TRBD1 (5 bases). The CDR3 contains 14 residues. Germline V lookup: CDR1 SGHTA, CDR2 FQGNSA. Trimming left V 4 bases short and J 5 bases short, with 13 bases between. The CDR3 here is CASSYGGAQDTQYF. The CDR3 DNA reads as TGTGCCAGCAGCTACGGTGGGGCCCAAGATACGCAGTATTTT.

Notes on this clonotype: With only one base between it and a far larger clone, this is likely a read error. The CDR3, as DNA: TGTGCCAGCAGTTACTACGGACAGGTGGGCACTGAAGCTTTCTTT. Amino acid sequence: CASSYYGQVGTEAFF. The chain joins TRBV6-1 to TRBJ1-1; TRBD1 matches at 7 bases. The CDR3 contains 15 residues. The germline V gene has CDR1 MNHNS and CDR2 SASEGT. J gave up 4 bases and V 5 bases, and 10 bases lay outside the gene matches.

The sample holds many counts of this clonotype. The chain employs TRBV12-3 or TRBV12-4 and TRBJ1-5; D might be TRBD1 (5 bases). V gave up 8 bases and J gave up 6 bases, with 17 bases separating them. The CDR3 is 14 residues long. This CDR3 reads CASCAGHGGQPQHF. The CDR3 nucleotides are TGTGCCAGCTGTGCAGGACACGGTGGTCAGCCCCAGCATTTT.

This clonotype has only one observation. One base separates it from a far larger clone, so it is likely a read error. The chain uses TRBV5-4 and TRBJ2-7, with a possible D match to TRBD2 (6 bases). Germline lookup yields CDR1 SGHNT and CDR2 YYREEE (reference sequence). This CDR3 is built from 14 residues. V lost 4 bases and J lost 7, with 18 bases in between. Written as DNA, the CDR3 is TGTGCCAGCAGCGCGACTAGTGGATACAATGAGCAGTACTTC. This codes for CASSATSGYNEQYF.